The rows below give T cell receptor beta chains drawn from one sample of a study of cytomegalovirus exposure and HLA in healthy donors. TCRdb keeps only in-frame clones here, not all; method: immunoSEQ multiplex PCR. The data contain approximately 130,000 clones, 70% to 90% of them singletons. Sample: PBMCs. These receptors were collected from a man aged 40-49 years in good health and CMV-seronegative. Each CDR3 is given with its conserved first and last residue. D genes are given only for firm matches. The size of a clone is reported for some rows only, either as once, few or many, or as a class for expanded clones.

size,D,V,J,length,DNA,CDR3
.,.,TRBV6-6,TRBJ2-5,11,TGTGCCAGCAGCCCCTTGGAGACCCAGTACTTC,CASSPLETQYF
few,TRBD2,TRBV7-2,TRBJ2-3,17,TGTGCCAGCAGCTTAGGGAAGCTAGCGGGGAGGACAGATACGCAGTATTTT,CASSLGKLAGRTDTQYF
.,TRBD2,TRBV7-9,TRBJ2-3,16,TGTGCCAGCAGCTTGGGGACTAGCGGGATATCACATACGCAGTATTTT,CASSLGTSGISHTQYF
.,.,TRBV27,TRBJ1-2,14,TGTGCCAGCAGTTTTGGCCAGGGGATCTATGGCTACACCTTC,CASSFGQGIYGYTF
.,TRBD1,TRBV6-6,TRBJ2-4,16,TGTGCCAGCATCCACGGGGGGGACAGGGGCAAAAACAGTCAGTACTTC,CASIHGGDRGKNSQYF
.,TRBD1,TRBV29-1,TRBJ2-3,12,TGCAGCGTTGAGACAGGGTCAGATACGCAGTATTTT,CSVETGSDTQYF
.,TRBD2,TRBV29-1,TRBJ2-2,14,TGCAGCGTCGGTCCGGGAGGAGCGACCGGGGAGCTGTTTTTT,CSVGPGGATGELFF
few,.,TRBV27,TRBJ2-5,17,TGTGCCAGCAGTCACAAAGACGGGACAAACCTCAGGGAGACCCAGTACTTC,CASSHKDGTNLRETQYF
.,TRBD2,TRBV27,TRBJ2-1,14,TGTGCCAGCGGTCGGGGGTACGGGGGGAATGAGCAGTTCTTC,CASGRGYGGNEQFF
.,.,TRBV9,TRBJ1-1,13,TGTGCCAGTGGCGGGGCCATGAACACTGAAGCTTTCTTT,CASGGAMNTEAFF